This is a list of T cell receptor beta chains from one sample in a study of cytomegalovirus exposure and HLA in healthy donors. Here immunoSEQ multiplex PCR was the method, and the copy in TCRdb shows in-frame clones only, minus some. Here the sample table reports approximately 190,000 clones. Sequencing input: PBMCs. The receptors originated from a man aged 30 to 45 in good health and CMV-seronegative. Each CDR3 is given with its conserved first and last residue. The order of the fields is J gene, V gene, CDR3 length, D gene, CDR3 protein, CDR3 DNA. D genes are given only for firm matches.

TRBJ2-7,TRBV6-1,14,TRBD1,CASSRTGVIYEQYF,TGTGCCAGCAGTCGGACAGGGGTTATTTACGAGCAGTACTTC
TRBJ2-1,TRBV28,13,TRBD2,CVSGGRPYNEQFF,TGTGTCTCCGGGGGGAGGCCGTACAATGAGCAGTTCTTC
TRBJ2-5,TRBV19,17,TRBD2,CASSGTSGSNMGETQYF,TGTGCCAGTAGCGGGACTAGCGGGAGTAACATGGGAGAGACCCAGTACTTC
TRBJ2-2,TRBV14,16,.,CASSETGVGFTGELFF,TGTGCCAGCAGCGAAACAGGAGTAGGGTTCACCGGGGAGCTGTTTTTT
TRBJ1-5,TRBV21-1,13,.,CASAGRSNQPQHF,TGTGCCAGCGCTGGCCGTAGCAATCAGCCCCAGCATTTT
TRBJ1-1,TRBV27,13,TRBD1,CASTRQGYTEAFF,TGTGCCAGCACCCGACAGGGTTACACTGAAGCTTTCTTT
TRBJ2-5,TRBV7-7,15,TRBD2,CASGSSGGAGETQYF,TGTGCCAGCGGATCTAGCGGGGGGGCCGGAGAGACCCAGTACTTC
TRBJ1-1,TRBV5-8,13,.,CASSGQLNTEAFF,TGTGCCAGCAGTGGACAGTTGAACACTGAAGCTTTCTTT
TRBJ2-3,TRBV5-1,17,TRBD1,CASSLLGTGGRTDTQYF,TGCGCCAGCAGCTTGCTGGGCACAGGGGGTCGCACAGATACGCAGTATTTT
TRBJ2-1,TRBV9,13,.,CASGAPGLDEQFF,TGTGCCAGCGGCGCCCCGGGACTCGATGAGCAGTTCTTC